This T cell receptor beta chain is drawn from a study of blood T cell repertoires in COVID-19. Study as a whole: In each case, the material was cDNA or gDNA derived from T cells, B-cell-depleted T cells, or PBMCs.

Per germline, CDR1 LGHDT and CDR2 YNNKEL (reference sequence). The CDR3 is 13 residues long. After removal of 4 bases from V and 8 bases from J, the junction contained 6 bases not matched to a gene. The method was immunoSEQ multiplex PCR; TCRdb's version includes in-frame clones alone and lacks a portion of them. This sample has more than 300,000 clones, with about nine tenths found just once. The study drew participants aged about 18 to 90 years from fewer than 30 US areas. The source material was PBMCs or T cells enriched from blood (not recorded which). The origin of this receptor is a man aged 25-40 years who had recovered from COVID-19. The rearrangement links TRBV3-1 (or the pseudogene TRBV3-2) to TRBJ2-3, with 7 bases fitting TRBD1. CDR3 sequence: CASSPTDRATQYF. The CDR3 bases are TGTGCCAGCAGCCCTACTGACAGGGCTACGCAGTATTTT.